These 27 T cell receptor beta chains originate from one sample sequenced in a study of regulatory T cells in long-lasting Graves disease. Time point described: persistent/refractory GD, antithyroid drugs over 5 years with positive TRAb. PBMC RNA served as the TCR library source. Arm-PCR of CDR3 regions and iRepertoire HTBI primers were used to build TCR beta libraries. TCRdb re-called the multiplex PCR reads through MiXCR, storing one row per CDR3 protein. The sample contains approximately 400,000 distinct CDR3 sequences, approximately 25% of which appear only once. This specimen consisted of peripheral blood mononuclear cells (PBMCs), obtained when the disease was refractory, from a patient treated with antithyroid drugs. These receptor sequences come from a woman aged 40 to 50 with Graves disease.

A note on this clonotype: This may arise from a read error, as a much more abundant clone is one base away. The chain recombines TRBV2 with TRBJ2-1; D possibly corresponds to TRBD2 (6 bases). Looked up from germline, CDR1 is SNHLY and CDR2 is FYNNEI. The CDR3 length is 15 residues. The CDR3 spells CACRFMEGPYNEQFF. The CDR3 DNA reads TGTGCCTGCAGATTCATGGAGGGCCCCTACAATGAGCAGTTCTTC. The entire variable domain, with the rest obtained from reference TRBV2 and TRBJ2-1, is as follows: EPEVTQTPSHQVTQMGQEVILRCVPISNHLYFYWYRQILGQKVEFLVSFYNNEISEKSEIFDDQFSVERPDGSNFTLKIRSTKLEDSAMYFCACRFMEGPYNEQFFGPGTRLTVL.

The chain uses TRBV7-2 and TRBJ2-1; 9 nucleotides match TRBD2. There are 15 residues in the CDR3. V gave up 3 bases and J gave up 5 bases; unmatched junction bases: 5. The germline CDR1 and CDR2 sequences are SGHTA and FQGNSA. As DNA, the CDR3 is TGTGCCAGCAGCTTTTGGCTAGCGGGGAACAATGAGCAGTTCTTC. It translates to CASSFWLAGNNEQFF.

This clonotype was found a few times. J is TRBJ2-5 and V is TRBV10-3, with 11 bases lining up with TRBD2. The J segment lost 0 bases and the V segment lost 7 bases, leaving 1 base of the junction unmatched. Germline V gene sequence: CDR1 ENHRY, CDR2 SYGVKD. The CDR3 is made up of 14 amino acids. Here the CDR3 DNA reads TGTGCCATCAAGGGACTAGCGGACCAAGAGACCCAGTACTTC. This translates into CAIKGLADQETQYF.

This clonotype was counted ten times or more. The V gene is TRBV20-1, the J gene TRBJ1-2; TRBD1 is a possible D gene (6 bases). The CDR3 contains 14 residues. Germline V lookup: CDR1 DFQATT, CDR2 SNEGSKA (reference sequence). Trimming left V 1 base short and J 6 bases short, with 15 bases between. The CDR3 loop is CSARVAGARDGYTF. The CDR3, as DNA: TGCAGTGCTAGAGTGGCAGGGGCGAGGGATGGCTACACCTTC.

The chain is built from TRBV6-4 and TRBJ2-2, with TRBD1 identical over 7 bases. Germline CDR1 MRHNA, CDR2 SNTAGT. J lost 6 bases, V lost 6 bases, and 13 bases had no gene match. The CDR3 covers 16 residues. The CDR3 DNA is TGTGCCAGCAGCCGATCCCCGACAGGGTTTGCCGGGGAGCTGTTTTTT. It is translated as CASSRSPTGFAGELFF.

The gene calls are TRBV15 and TRBJ1-5; possible D gene TRBD1, 5 bases. Trimming pared 3 bases from V and 0 bases from J, leaving 12 bases between. This CDR3 comprises 16 residues. Germline V CDR1 and CDR2: LNHNV, YYDKDF (reference sequence). CDR3 coding DNA: TGTGCCACCAGCAGTGACGGGGGTCCTAGCAATCAGCCCCAGCATTTT. This gives the protein CATSSDGGPSNQPQHF.

This clonotype has more than one count but fewer than ten. The chain has TRBV2 and TRBJ2-1, with 7 nucleotides matching TRBD1. This CDR3 is built from 14 residues. Germline CDR1 SNHLY, CDR2 FYNNEI. V lost 4 bases and J lost 2; bases outside the gene matches: 2. The CDR3 DNA reads as TGTGCCAGCAGTGCCGGGACAGCCTACAATGAGCAGTTCTTC. Translating it yields CASSAGTAYNEQFF.

J is TRBJ2-7 and V is TRBV28; TRBD1 matches 8 bases. The germline CDR1 and CDR2 sequences are MDHEN and SYDVKM. CDR3 length: 14 residues. The junction had 11 bases not matched to a gene; V was cut back by 7 bases and J by 6 bases. CDR3 in DNA: TGTGCCAGCACCCAACAGGGGGTTAAAGGCGAGCAGTACTTC. It is translated as CASTQQGVKGEQYF.

This clonotype was seen many times. CDR3 bases: TGCAGTGCTGCCCGAGGGACCTACGAGCAGTACTTC. Protein: CSAARGTYEQYF. This chain links TRBV20-1 with TRBJ2-7; possible D gene TRBD2, 5 bases. The length of the CDR3 is 12 residues. Germline CDR1 reads DFQATT; CDR2 reads SNEGSKA (reference sequence). Trimming took off 5 bases at V and 2 bases at J, with 10 bases between the two ends.

This clonotype was seen a handful of times. The V call is TRBV29-1, the J call TRBJ1-1, with 9 bases identical to TRBD1. V shed 6 bases, J shed 5 bases, and the junction held 7 bases outside the gene matches. The CDR3 runs to 13 residues. The germline gives CDR1 SQVTM, CDR2 ANQGSEA. CDR3: CSVLQGAGTEAFF. The CDR3 DNA sequence: TGCAGCGTCCTACAGGGGGCTGGAACTGAAGCTTTCTTT.

The table lists this clonotype with a few counts. The chain combines TRBV12-3 or TRBV12-4 with TRBJ2-2, with 10 positions matching TRBD2. This CDR3 region has 15 residues. V was clipped by 6 bases and J by 5 bases; unmatched bases: 6. For the CDR3, the DNA is TGTGCCAGCAGCTCTAGCGGGAGATCAACCGGGGAGCTGTTTTTT. Translation gives CASSSSGRSTGELFF.

The table lists this clonotype with many counts. The V gene is TRBV6-2 or TRBV6-3, the J gene TRBJ1-1; D is perhaps TRBD1 (5 bases). V lost 4 bases and J lost 0, with 9 bases in between. The CDR3 consists of 14 residues. Germline V lookup: CDR1 MNHEY, CDR2 SVGEGT. The CDR3 here is CASSWAGLNTEAFF. As DNA, the CDR3 is TGTGCCAGCAGTTGGGCAGGGCTGAACACTGAAGCTTTCTTT.

This clonotype was detected many times. V and J are TRBV5-1 and TRBJ1-5, with D hard to call. CDR1 and CDR2 from the germline V gene are SGHRS and YFSETQ. V was shortened by 0 bases and J by 2 bases, with 6 bases between the two germline ends. CDR3 size: 14 residues. CDR3 sequence: CASSLDGGNQPQHF. The DNA of the CDR3 is TGCGCCAGCAGCTTGGATGGGGGCAATCAGCCCCAGCATTTT.

This clonotype was observed a few times. The V gene is TRBV20-1, the J gene TRBJ1-2; D ambiguous. Trimming stripped 6 bases from V and 7 bases from J, with 15 bases between. CDR1 and CDR2 from the germline V gene are DFQATT and SNEGSKA (reference sequence). The CDR3 totals 12 residues. In nucleotides, the CDR3 is TGCAGTGCCCTTCAACCATTCTCTGGCTACACCTTC. It translates to CSALQPFSGYTF.

V and J are TRBV18 and TRBJ2-1; D assignment may be TRBD1 or TRBD2 (6 bases each). V dropped 3 bases and J dropped 4 bases, with 13 bases sitting between them. The length of the CDR3 is 15 residues. CDR1 and CDR2 (germline): KGHSH, LQKENI. CDR3 DNA: TGTGCCAGCTCACCCAGCGGGCAGGGGTACAATGAGCAGTTCTTC. Translation gives CASSPSGQGYNEQFF.

The chain is built from TRBV20-1 and TRBJ2-1; D is possibly TRBD1 (5 bases). From germline, CDR1 is DFQATT and CDR2 SNEGSKA (reference sequence). With 2 bases removed from V and 4 bases from J, the gap between germline ends came to 15 bases. CDR3 size: 15 residues. CDR3 region: CSARYEGAPYNEQFF. In DNA form, the CDR3 reads TGCAGTGCTAGATACGAAGGGGCCCCTTACAATGAGCAGTTCTTC.

Many counts were recorded for this clonotype. This rearrangement joins TRBV29-1 to TRBJ2-5; TRBD2 matches at 10 bases. Trimming removed 7 bases from V and 4 bases from J; junction bases left unmatched: 9. The germline V gene encodes CDR1 SQVTM and CDR2 ANQGSEA. CDR3 length equals 14 residues. The CDR3 spells CSGTPLAGVETQYF. CDR3 DNA: TGCAGCGGGACCCCTCTAGCGGGAGTAGAGACCCAGTACTTC.

This clonotype was counted many times. This CDR3 is CASRIGTSGLGEQYF. The DNA of the CDR3 is TGTGCCAGCAGGATTGGGACTAGCGGGTTGGGCGAGCAGTACTTC. J is TRBJ2-7 and V is TRBV2, with 12 nucleotides matching TRBD2. Germline V gene sequence: CDR1 SNHLY, CDR2 FYNNEI. With V trimmed by 6 bases and J by 6 bases, 9 bases remained unmatched. This CDR3 is 15 amino acids long.

This clonotype came up many times. V usage is TRBV12-3 or TRBV12-4 and J usage is TRBJ2-7; TRBD2 agrees at 7 bases. CDR3 length: 13 residues. Trimming at V came to 7 bases and at J to 0 bases, leaving 3 bases not matched to a gene. CDR3 region: CASNIAGSYEQYF. In nucleotides, the CDR3 is TGTGCCAGCAATATAGCGGGCTCCTACGAGCAGTACTTC.

J is TRBJ2-1 and V is TRBV28; 10 bases line up with TRBD1. The CDR3 is 15 residues long. The germline V gene has CDR1 MDHEN and CDR2 SYDVKM. V lost 3 bases, J lost 4 bases, and 3 bases stayed unmatched. The chain's CDR3 is CASSFRDRGYNEQFF. CDR3 nucleotides: TGTGCCAGCAGTTTCCGGGACAGGGGATACAATGAGCAGTTCTTC.

This clonotype came up many times. Compared with germline, one end of the junction differs, possibly owing to a read error. The V call is TRBV28, the J call TRBJ1-6; D unclear. This CDR3 has 11 residues. Germline V gives CDR1 MDHEN, CDR2 SYDVKM. Written as DNA, the CDR3 is TGTGCCAGCAGCAAAGATGGCGATCCACTTTTT. Encoded protein: CASSKDGDPLF.

This chain uses TRBV29-1 with TRBJ1-1, with no clear D. Trimming left V 5 bases short and J 4 bases short, with 14 bases between. The germline V gene has CDR1 SQVTM and CDR2 ANQGSEA. This CDR3 comprises 13 residues. The CDR3 DNA sequence: TGCAGCGTTCGAGGAGGGTTGGGCACTGAAGCTTTCTTT. Translating gives CSVRGGLGTEAFF.

This clonotype was seen a handful of times. The chain carries TRBV15 and TRBJ2-2; 8 bases line up with TRBD1. The junction had 13 bases not matched to a gene; V was cut back by 0 bases and J by 4 bases. CDR1 is LNHNV and CDR2 is YYDKDF in the germline V gene (reference sequence). CDR3 length: 19 amino acids. CDR3 bases: TGTGCCACCAGCAGAGATCGGATTTCGACAGGGGTAATCACCGGGGAGCTGTTTTTT. As protein: CATSRDRISTGVITGELFF.

This clonotype was detected many times. V is TRBV28 and J is TRBJ2-7; 8 nucleotides match TRBD2. The CDR3 is 15 amino acids. Trimming took 6 bases from V and 3 from J; bases not matched to a gene: 10. The germline CDR1 and CDR2 sequences are MDHEN and SYDVKM. CDR3 protein: CASSPETGRDYEQYF. The CDR3 DNA is TGTGCCAGCAGCCCCGAGACCGGGAGGGACTACGAGCAGTACTTC.

V usage is TRBV20-1 and J usage is TRBJ1-5; D remains ambiguous. The V and J ends lost 1 base and 0 bases respectively, with 7 bases between them. From germline, CDR1 is DFQATT and CDR2 SNEGSKA (reference sequence). The CDR3 has 14 amino acids. CDR3 loop: CSARAGVSNQPQHF. The CDR3 bases are TGCAGTGCTAGAGCCGGGGTTAGCAATCAGCCCCAGCATTTT.

In this sample, this clonotype turned up a few times. V usage is TRBV24-1 and J usage is TRBJ2-3; D is unclear. This CDR3 region has 11 residues. CDR1 KGHDR and CDR2 SFDVKD come from the germline V gene. The ends were cut back, 3 bases at V and 10 bases at J, with 7 bases in the middle. The CDR3 DNA reads TGTGCCACCAGTGATGGAAGCGCGCAGTATTTT. This translates into CATSDGSAQYF.

The table lists this clonotype with many counts. The chain joins TRBV28 to TRBJ1-2; D is unresolved. V lost 3 bases, J lost 9 bases, and 17 bases lay in between. CDR1 and CDR2 from the germline V gene are MDHEN and SYDVKM. This CDR3 has 14 amino acids. The CDR3 loop is CASSFGGFAESYTF. CDR3 coding DNA: TGTGCCAGCAGTTTTGGAGGGTTTGCTGAGAGCTACACCTTC.